These 18 T cell receptor beta chains were all obtained from the same sample, sequenced in a study of blood T cells in healthy people across ages. Primed by a sample-barcoded 5' primer and a J-beta primer mix, a second PCR proceeded for about 6 to 12 cycles. TCRdb independently ran MiXCR on the 5' RACE reads; one entry per CDR3 protein. Among roughly 1,500,000 distinct CDR3 sequences, roughly 40% were seen once, and the ten largest hold 7.9%. The sequenced sample consisted of blood. The receptors originated from a woman aged 18-29 years in good health.

This clonotype was picked up one time. This chain links TRBV25-1 with TRBJ2-5; D unclear. The CDR3 consists of 15 residues. V was pared by 1 base and J by 7 bases, with 16 bases between. CDR1 is MGHDK, CDR2 SYGVNS, per germline. The CDR3 sequence is CASSELTGTLGTQYF. DNA for the CDR3: TGTGCCAGCAGTGAATTGACCGGCACCTTAGGGACCCAGTACTTC. The whole variable domain, remainder taken from reference TRBV25-1 and TRBJ2-5, is EADIYQTPRYLVIGTGKKITLECSQTMGHDKMYWYQQDPGMELHLIHYSYGVNSTEKGDLSSESTVSRIRTEHFPLTLESARPSHTSQYLCASSELTGTLGTQYFGPGTRLLVL.

This chain uses TRBV29-1 with TRBJ1-1; perhaps TRBD1 as D (5 bases). The CDR3 loop spans 14 amino acids. Germline V gene sequence: CDR1 SQVTM, CDR2 ANQGSEA. The V end was cut by 1 base, the J end by 4 bases, with 13 bases between. CDR3 residues: CSVEGRGLSTEAFF. The CDR3 DNA reads TGCAGCGTTGAAGGTCGGGGGTTGAGCACTGAAGCTTTCTTT.

The chain carries TRBV11-2 and TRBJ2-1; 8 bases align to TRBD1. Germline assignment: CDR1 SGHAT and CDR2 FQNNGV. This CDR3 has 16 residues. With 4 bases clipped from V and 5 bases from J, the junction kept 10 bases outside the gene matches. Written as DNA, the CDR3 is TGTGCCAGCAGCTCAACGACAGGGGCTGCCGACAATGAGCAGTTCTTC. Translating gives CASSSTTGAADNEQFF.

This clonotype showed up just a few times. V is TRBV7-9 and J is TRBJ2-1, with D possibly being TRBD1 (6 bases). Per germline, CDR1 SEHNR and CDR2 FQNEAQ (reference sequence). The CDR3 length is 16 residues. V was trimmed by 5 bases and J by 3 bases, leaving 17 bases between them. The CDR3 here is CASSRDRYDYYNEQFF. CDR3 coding DNA: TGTGCCAGCAGCCGTGACAGGTACGACTACTACAATGAGCAGTTCTTC.

The rearrangement uses TRBV7-9 and TRBJ1-1; D may be TRBD1 (5 bases). With 4 bases removed from V and 6 bases from J, the gap between germline ends came to 15 bases. CDR3 length: 14 residues. Germline V gene sequence: CDR1 SEHNR, CDR2 FQNEAQ (reference sequence). CDR3 region: CASSSRARDAEAFF. CDR3 bases: TGTGCCAGCAGCTCCAGGGCTAGGGACGCTGAAGCTTTCTTT.

The CDR3 region is CASSRVMGGYNEQYF. As DNA, the CDR3 is TGTGCCAGCAGCCGAGTTATGGGGGGTTACAATGAGCAGTACTTC. The rearrangement uses TRBV6-2 or TRBV6-3 and TRBJ2-4; D is possibly TRBD2 (6 bases). The V gene lost 6 bases and the J gene lost 13 bases, with 25 bases spanning the gap. Per germline, CDR1 MNHEY and CDR2 SVGEGT. The CDR3 covers 15 residues.

The CDR3: CASSLWQGNEQYF. CDR3 bases: TGCGCCAGCAGCTTGTGGCAGGGCAATGAGCAGTACTTC. V is TRBV5-1 and J is TRBJ2-5; tentative D call: TRBD1 (5 bases). Trimming stripped 1 base from V and 11 bases from J, with 15 bases between. The CDR3 consists of 13 residues. Looked up from germline, CDR1 is SGHRS and CDR2 is YFSETQ. The entire variable domain, with the rest obtained from reference TRBV5-1 and TRBJ2-5, is as follows: KAGVTQTPRYLIKTRGQQVTLSCSPISGHRSVSWYQQTPGQGLQFLFEYFSETQRNKGNFPGRFSGRQFSNSRSEMNVSTLELGDSALYLCASSLWQGNEQYFGPGTRLLVL.

V gene TRBV9 combines with J gene TRBJ1-2; no reliable D call. The CDR3 has 12 amino acids. CDR1 and CDR2 from the germline V gene are SGDLS and YYNGEE. Trimming cost V 4 bases and J 8 bases, with 12 bases left between them. The CDR3 DNA follows: TGTGCCAGCAGCCAGACTGCCCCGGGCTACACCTTC. Protein sequence: CASSQTAPGYTF.

V is TRBV25-1 and J is TRBJ1-6; D unresolved. The CDR3 sequence is 14 residues long. CDR1 is MGHDK and CDR2 is SYGVNS in the germline V gene. Trimming stripped 3 bases from V and 7 bases from J, with 10 bases between. The CDR3 reads CASSDSTGNSPLHF. The CDR3 nucleotides are TGTGCCAGCAGTGACTCTACGGGGAATTCACCCCTCCACTTT.

This clonotype came up a few times. This chain links TRBV29-1 with TRBJ1-2; 9 bases fit TRBD1. The junction had 8 bases not matched to a gene; V was cut back by 2 bases and J by 4 bases. Germline CDR1 is SQVTM and CDR2 is ANQGSEA. This CDR3 is built from 15 residues. DNA for the CDR3: TGCAGCGTTGAACTACAGGGGGCCCTATCCTATGGCTACACCTTC. It codes for CSVELQGALSYGYTF.

J is TRBJ2-5 and V is TRBV6-2 or TRBV6-3; D perhaps matches TRBD1 (6 bases). The length of the CDR3 is 13 residues. Deletions cut 6 bases from V and 6 bases from J, with 14 bases between. The germline V gene has CDR1 MNHEY and CDR2 SVGEGT. The CDR3 DNA follows: TGTGCCAGCAGGGACGGGACATGGCAGACCCAGTACTTC. This translates into CASRDGTWQTQYF.

The rearrangement joins TRBV6-1 to TRBJ1-5; D ambiguous. Looked up from germline, CDR1 is MNHNS and CDR2 is SASEGT. This CDR3 region has 15 residues. Trimming shortened V by 1 base and J by 5 bases, and 12 bases separated the two germline ends. The CDR3 DNA sequence: TGTGCCAGCAGTGAAGACCCGGCAGTCCATCAGCCCCAGCATTTT. Translated, it gives CASSEDPAVHQPQHF.

This clonotype turned up a few times. V usage is TRBV29-1 and J usage is TRBJ2-7, with a possible D match to TRBD2 (6 bases). Deletions cut 2 bases from V and 4 bases from J, with 18 bases between. Germline V gene sequence: CDR1 SQVTM, CDR2 ANQGSEA. The length of the CDR3 is 15 residues. The CDR3 loop is CSVEYVTRGGYEQYF. CDR3 coding DNA: TGCAGCGTTGAATATGTAACTAGAGGAGGGTACGAGCAGTACTTC.

This clonotype has a single count. This chain joins TRBV18 and TRBJ2-5; a weak D match, TRBD2 (5 bases). The germline gives CDR1 KGHSH, CDR2 LQKENI. V was cut by 1 base and J by 4 bases, with 10 bases left in between. The CDR3 has 14 residues. The chain's CDR3 is CASSPRLGRETQYF. CDR3 DNA: TGTGCCAGCTCACCACGTCTGGGGAGAGAGACCCAGTACTTC.

The gene calls are TRBV12-5 and TRBJ2-1; D possibly corresponds to TRBD2 (5 bases). Trimming stripped 5 bases from V and 3 bases from J, with 8 bases between. This CDR3 has 13 residues. Germline V gene sequence: CDR1 LGHNT, CDR2 FRNRAP. DNA of the CDR3: TGTGCTAGTGGTCGGGGATTCTACAATGAGCAGTTCTTC. This codes for CASGRGFYNEQFF.

Of note for this clonotype: An end of the junction does not agree with germline; a read error may underlie this. The chain couples TRBV6-2 or TRBV6-3 to TRBJ1-5; D unresolved. This CDR3 contains 14 residues. The germline CDR1 and CDR2 sequences are MNHEY and SVGEGT. Here the CDR3 reads CASSSSDSNQPQPF. In DNA, the CDR3 is TGTGCCAGCAGTTCCTCGGATAGCAATCAGCCCCAGCCTTTT.

The rearrangement joins TRBV6-5 to TRBJ1-2; 10 bases map to TRBD1. The CDR3 contains 18 residues. CDR1 is MNHEY, CDR2 SVGAGI, per germline. V lost 2 bases to trimming and J lost 5 bases; unmatched junction nucleotides: 14. The CDR3 bases are TGTGCCAGCAGTTACCTCCGGGACAGGGGAGTCTCGGGGTATGGCTACACCTTC. It is translated as CASSYLRDRGVSGYGYTF.

A few counts support this clonotype. The chain combines TRBV6-6 with TRBJ2-3; no firm D call. CDR3 length: 14 amino acids. Germline assignment: CDR1 MNHNY and CDR2 SVGAGI (reference sequence). The V and J ends lost 5 bases and 0 bases respectively, with 9 bases between them. DNA for the CDR3: TGTGCCAGCAGTACAGTCTCTAGCACAGATACGCAGTATTTT. The encoded protein is CASSTVSSTDTQYF.